This passage covers 28 T cell receptor beta chains from one sample sequenced in a study of beta chain features in type 1 diabetes. The isolated RNA, all of it, was reverse transcribed, so expressed TCRB transcripts were what got sequenced. The data were produced by immunoSEQ multiplex PCR, yet TCRdb's version contains in-frame clones alone and is incomplete. The sample holds around 250,000 clones; about 63% are singletons and the top ten take approximately 0.053%. Sequencing used naive CD4+ T cells from blood. The receptor set was obtained from a young man in good health.

The genes are TRBV4-1 and TRBJ2-2, with D perhaps TRBD1 (5 bases). The CDR3 has 14 amino acids. Germline loops: CDR1 MGHRA, CDR2 YSYEKL. V was trimmed by 1 base and J by 6 bases, leaving 9 bases between them. CDR3 in DNA: TGCGCCAGCAGCCAAGTAGGCAGGGCCGGGGAGCTGTTTTTT. This codes for CASSQVGRAGELFF.

Only a few counts were recorded for this clone. The rearrangement uses TRBV29-1 and TRBJ2-3, with a weak D call TRBD2 (6 bases). CDR1 SQVTM and CDR2 ANQGSEA come from the germline V gene. There are 14 residues in the CDR3. Trimming took 7 bases from V and 2 from J, leaving 16 bases between them. The CDR3 sequence: CSGLGGEDTDTQYF. For the CDR3, the DNA is TGCAGCGGTCTGGGTGGGGAGGACACAGATACGCAGTATTTT.

The chain carries TRBV30 and TRBJ2-1, with 7 bases matching TRBD2. V shed 5 bases and J 0 bases; nucleotides not matched to a gene: 7. Germline V gene sequence: CDR1 GTSNPN, CDR2 SVGIG (reference sequence). This CDR3 has 15 residues. Here the CDR3 DNA reads TGTGCCTGGGTAATAGCGGGCCCCTCCTACAATGAGCAGTTCTTC. Translating it yields CAWVIAGPSYNEQFF. The full variable domain, its missing parts supplied by reference TRBV30 and TRBJ2-1, is SQTIHQWPATLVQPVGSPLSLECTVEGTSNPNLYWYRQAAGRGLQLLFYSVGIGQISSEVPQNLSASRPQDRQFILSSKKLLLSDSGFYLCAWVIAGPSYNEQFFGPGTRLTVL.

This chain joins TRBV30 and TRBJ2-3; a possible D gene is TRBD1 (6 bases). The CDR3 is 16 amino acids. The germline V gene encodes CDR1 GTSNPN and CDR2 SVGIG (reference sequence). With 4 bases removed from V and 2 bases from J, the gap between germline ends came to 19 bases. CDR3 amino acids: CAWIPGQGLSTDTQYF. In DNA form, the CDR3 reads TGTGCCTGGATCCCCGGTCAGGGGCTCTCCACAGATACGCAGTATTTT.

CDR3 residues: CASRGTEDNSPLHF. In nucleotides, the CDR3 is TGTGCCAGCAGAGGGACAGAGGATAATTCACCCCTCCACTTT. The chain combines TRBV25-1 with TRBJ1-6; 7 nucleotides agree with TRBD1. CDR1 is MGHDK, CDR2 SYGVNS, per germline. V dropped 6 bases and J dropped 5; count of bases not matched to a gene: 4. The CDR3 is 14 residues long.

Points on this clone: Other DNA sequences in this specimen translate into the identical CDR3. V gene TRBV7-9 combines with J gene TRBJ2-1; D not resolved. V shed 5 bases and J shed 4 bases, with 3 bases lying between them. Germline CDR1 and CDR2: SEHNR and FQNEAQ (reference sequence). The CDR3 consists of 11 residues. This CDR3 reads CASSTYNEQFF. In DNA, the CDR3 is TGTGCCAGCAGCACGTACAATGAGCAGTTCTTC.

The genes are TRBV7-2 and TRBJ2-7, with 14 nucleotides matching TRBD2. The V gene end was trimmed by 5 bases and the J gene end by 8 bases; junction bases not matched to a gene: 8. The CDR3 is made up of 15 amino acids. Germline V CDR1 and CDR2: SGHTA, FQGNSA. The CDR3 region is CASSPAGLAGDQQYF. The CDR3 bases are TGTGCCAGCAGCCCAGCGGGACTAGCGGGAGACCAGCAGTACTTC.

This clone came up a few times. CDR3 region: CSGWGTSEGSYEQYF. In DNA form, the CDR3 reads TGCAGCGGTTGGGGGACTTCTGAGGGCTCCTACGAGCAGTACTTC. The chain uses TRBV29-1 and TRBJ2-7; tentatively, D is TRBD2 (6 bases). Germline CDR1 reads SQVTM; CDR2 reads ANQGSEA. Trimming took 7 bases from V and 0 from J, leaving 19 bases between them. The CDR3 extends over 15 amino acids.

The V gene is TRBV5-4, the J gene TRBJ2-3; TRBD2 matches at 12 bases. This CDR3 is 17 amino acids long. The V gene's germline CDR1 is SGHNT and CDR2 YYREEE (reference sequence). V gave up 3 bases and J gave up 1 base; unmatched junction bases: 6. CDR3 sequence (DNA): TGTGCCAGCAGCTCCCGACTAGCGGGAGCGGGCACAGATACGCAGTATTTT. Its protein product is CASSSRLAGAGTDTQYF.

This clone came up once. V gene TRBV29-1 combines with J gene TRBJ1-2; 7 bases agree with TRBD1. This CDR3 region has 15 residues. CDR1 is SQVTM and CDR2 is ANQGSEA in the germline V gene. Trimming cost V 4 bases and J 2 bases; bases outside gene matches: 10. The CDR3 DNA reads as TGCAGCGTTGCAGCGAGACAGGGTGGGAACTATGGCTACACCTTC. Translation gives CSVAARQGGNYGYTF.

V and J are TRBV5-1 and TRBJ2-5; the D gene is possibly TRBD1 (6 bases). V dropped 4 bases and J dropped 5 bases, with 15 bases sitting between them. Germline values: CDR1 SGHRS, CDR2 YFSETQ. The CDR3 loop spans 14 amino acids. The CDR3 nucleotides are TGCGCCAGCAGCCAAACAGGGAATGGGGAGACCCAGTACTTC. Protein product: CASSQTGNGETQYF.

The chain has TRBV7-2 and TRBJ2-1; D gene ambiguous. Germline loops: CDR1 SGHTA, CDR2 FQGNSA. The CDR3 has 14 amino acids. The V and J ends lost 0 bases and 5 bases respectively, with 8 bases between them. The CDR3, as DNA: TGTGCCAGCAGCTTAGCGCTCTGGGACAATGAGCAGTTCTTC. Amino acids: CASSLALWDNEQFF.

This clone was seen only a few times. The rearrangement uses TRBV18 and TRBJ2-7; 10 bases are a match to TRBD1. The CDR3 has 15 residues. Losses at the gene ends were 0 bases for V and 3 bases for J; bases not matched to a gene: 2. CDR1 is KGHSH and CDR2 is LQKENI in the germline V gene. CDR3 loop: CASSPPGQGHYEQYF. The CDR3, as DNA: TGTGCCAGCTCACCACCGGGACAGGGGCACTACGAGCAGTACTTC.

This clone was found once. The chain uses TRBV25-1 and TRBJ2-7, with TRBD1 matching over 8 bases. Germline lookup yields CDR1 MGHDK and CDR2 SYGVNS. V trimming: 4 bases; J trimming: 6 bases; junction bases outside the gene matches: 5. There are 13 residues in the CDR3. The CDR3 spells CASSVPGGAEQYF. The CDR3 region has the DNA TGTGCCAGCAGTGTCCCAGGGGGCGCCGAGCAGTACTTC.

The chain has TRBV30 and TRBJ1-1, with D uncertain. Germline CDR1 GTSNPN, CDR2 SVGIG (reference sequence). Trimming shortened V by 5 bases and J by 0 bases, and 13 bases separated the two germline ends. This CDR3 has 14 residues. The CDR3 DNA follows: TGTGCCTGGGGGTCCCGGGTCTTGAACACTGAAGCTTTCTTT. It translates to CAWGSRVLNTEAFF. Supplemented by reference TRBV30 and TRBJ1-1, the full variable domain reads SQTIHQWPATLVQPVGSPLSLECTVEGTSNPNLYWYRQAAGRGLQLLFYSVGIGQISSEVPQNLSASRPQDRQFILSSKKLLLSDSGFYLCAWGSRVLNTEAFFGQGTRLTVV.

This chain links TRBV4-3 with TRBJ2-7, with a possible D match to TRBD1 (6 bases). Germline CDR1 reads LGHNA; CDR2 reads YSLEER. The CDR3 runs to 15 residues. Trimming cost V 2 bases and J 4 bases, with 15 bases left between them. CDR3 amino acids: CASSQTGTSVYEQYF. DNA of the CDR3: TGCGCCAGCAGCCAAACCGGGACATCTGTTTACGAGCAGTACTTC.

This rearrangement joins TRBV7-9 to TRBJ2-1; unclear D gene. In germline, CDR1 is SEHNR, CDR2 FQNEAQ (reference sequence). CDR3 length: 16 amino acids. V was trimmed by 2 bases and J by 6 bases, leaving 17 bases between them. CDR3: CASSLKYRHGGNEQFF. In DNA form, the CDR3 reads TGTGCCAGCAGCTTAAAGTACCGTCACGGTGGCAATGAGCAGTTCTTC. The full variable domain, its missing parts supplied by reference TRBV7-9 and TRBJ2-1, is DTGVSQNPRHKITKRGQNVTFRCDPISEHNRLYWYRQTLGQGPEFLTYFQNEAQLEKSRLLSDRFSAERPKGSFSTLEIQRTEQGDSAMYLCASSLKYRHGGNEQFFGPGTRLTVL.

The chain combines TRBV2 with TRBJ2-1; 10 positions agree with TRBD2. CDR3 length equals 22 residues. The V and J ends lost 6 bases and 0 bases, in that order; junction bases with no gene match: 23. Germline lookup yields CDR1 SNHLY and CDR2 FYNNEI. CDR3 in amino acids: CASSEGEQLAGFISGSYNEQFF. CDR3 nucleotide sequence: TGTGCCAGCAGCGAGGGCGAACAACTAGCGGGATTTATCTCCGGCTCCTACAATGAGCAGTTCTTC.

This clone was recorded a few times. The rearrangement links TRBV15 to TRBJ2-5; weak D call: TRBD2 (5 bases). The germline gives CDR1 LNHNV, CDR2 YYDKDF (reference sequence). The CDR3 consists of 17 residues. Deletions cut 0 bases from V and 1 base from J, with 15 bases between. The CDR3 region is CATSRDLTGKLQETQYF. Written as DNA, the CDR3 is TGTGCCACCAGCAGAGATCTAACGGGGAAGCTCCAAGAGACCCAGTACTTC.

The chain combines TRBV10-3 with TRBJ2-5; D possibly matches TRBD1 or TRBD2 (5 bases each). The V end lost 6 bases, the J end lost 1 base, and 18 bases lay between the germline ends. Germline V lookup: CDR1 ENHRY, CDR2 SYGVKD. The CDR3 extends over 16 amino acids. DNA of the CDR3: TGTGCCATCAGCGAAGGGCTAGGTGGGGGCCAAGAGACCCAGTACTTC. This encodes CAISEGLGGGQETQYF.

This clone has a handful of counts. The rearrangement joins TRBV10-3 to TRBJ2-5; 8 bases match TRBD1. Germline V gives CDR1 ENHRY, CDR2 SYGVKD. This CDR3 contains 14 residues. V trimming: 6 bases; J trimming: 4 bases; junction bases outside the gene matches: 7. The CDR3 is CAISPNTGGETQYF. CDR3 DNA sequence: TGTGCCATCAGCCCAAATACAGGGGGAGAGACCCAGTACTTC.

The chain combines TRBV29-1 with TRBJ2-3; D may be TRBD1 (6 bases). Trimming left V 7 bases short and J 1 base short, with 6 bases between. The CDR3 is 11 residues long. Germline values: CDR1 SQVTM, CDR2 ANQGSEA. The CDR3 DNA reads TGCAGCGGACAGGGCACAGATACGCAGTATTTT. It is translated as CSGQGTDTQYF.

This rearrangement joins TRBV7-6 to TRBJ2-3; no clear D gene. The germline V and J ends were trimmed by 1 base and 0 bases, with 5 bases remaining between them. In germline, CDR1 is SGHVS, CDR2 FNYEAQ. There are 14 residues in the CDR3. CDR3 amino acids: CASSLGQSTDTQYF. CDR3 sequence (DNA): TGTGCCAGCAGCTTAGGCCAGAGCACAGATACGCAGTATTTT.

This clone came up a few times. The chain joins TRBV7-2 to TRBJ2-1, with TRBD2 identical over 16 bases. The trim removed 1 base at V and 6 bases at J, leaving 6 bases unmatched. The CDR3 extends over 18 amino acids. Germline values: CDR1 SGHTA, CDR2 FQGNSA. The CDR3 reads CASSLVGTSGRASNEQFF. DNA of the CDR3: TGTGCCAGCAGCTTAGTTGGGACTAGCGGGAGGGCAAGCAATGAGCAGTTCTTC.

This clone showed up just a few times. The chain links TRBV30 to TRBJ2-5, with D possibly TRBD2 on 6 matching bases. This CDR3 is built from 14 residues. The V end lost 2 bases, the J end lost 2 bases, and 12 bases lay between the germline ends. Per germline, CDR1 GTSNPN and CDR2 SVGIG (reference sequence). CDR3 bases: TGTGCCTGGAGTTTTGCGGGGCAACAAGAGACCCAGTACTTC. It codes for CAWSFAGQQETQYF.

The J gene is TRBJ2-1, the V gene TRBV7-9; D gene ambiguous. The CDR3 loop spans 11 amino acids. With 5 bases removed from V and 6 bases from J, the gap between germline ends came to 5 bases. Germline V gene sequence: CDR1 SEHNR, CDR2 FQNEAQ (reference sequence). CDR3 protein: CASSNSNEQFF. CDR3 bases: TGTGCCAGCAGCAATTCCAATGAGCAGTTCTTC.

The chain carries TRBV18 and TRBJ2-7, with 9 bases fitting TRBD1. CDR1 is KGHSH and CDR2 is LQKENI in the germline V gene. CDR3 length: 13 residues. V lost 6 bases to trimming and J lost 1 base; unmatched junction nucleotides: 1. The DNA for the CDR3 is TGTGCCAGCTCCGGGACAGGGTCCTACGAGCAGTACTTC. It yields the protein CASSGTGSYEQYF.

V gene TRBV7-2 combines with J gene TRBJ2-5; D is undetermined. V lost 1 base to trimming and J lost 9 bases, with 9 bases between them. The germline CDR1 and CDR2 sequences are SGHTA and FQGNSA. The CDR3 spans 12 residues. CDR3 nucleotide sequence: TGTGCCAGCAGCTTAGAGATGTGGGCCCAGTACTTC. This encodes CASSLEMWAQYF.